These T cell receptor beta chains were read from a single sample in a study of blood T cell repertoires in COVID-19. Sequencing used immunoSEQ multiplex PCR; TCRdb keeps in-frame clones, though not all of them. This repertoire shows around 81,000 clones, around 88% found once; its top ten account for more than 4.5%. The sequenced material came from peripheral blood. The origin of the receptors is a woman older than 75 with acute or convalescent COVID-19. Both conserved end residues are part of each CDR3. The order of the fields is V gene, CDR3 length, clone size, CDR3 protein. Size is omitted from some rows. Given values are once, few, many or a class for expanded clones.

v_call: TRBV6-5
cdr3_length: 13
clone_size: -
cdr3_aa: CASRTGMNTEAFF

v_call: TRBV7-2
cdr3_length: 15
clone_size: -
cdr3_aa: CASSSKLGSTGELFF

v_call: TRBV5-1
cdr3_length: 15
clone_size: -
cdr3_aa: CASSITGTGYTEAFF

v_call: TRBV24-1
cdr3_length: 16
clone_size: -
cdr3_aa: CATSDPTSGGTDTQYF

v_call: TRBV5-1
cdr3_length: 16
clone_size: -
cdr3_aa: CASSVGTSGRMNEQFF

v_call: TRBV7-6
cdr3_length: 16
clone_size: -
cdr3_aa: CASSESPGQGADTQYF

v_call: TRBV5-1
cdr3_length: 15
clone_size: -
cdr3_aa: CASSLGGQSYNEQFF

v_call: TRBV5-1
cdr3_length: 14
clone_size: -
cdr3_aa: CASSLEGATDTQYF

v_call: TRBV5-5
cdr3_length: 16
clone_size: -
cdr3_aa: CASSRGLAGPTDTQYF

v_call: TRBV7-9
cdr3_length: 13
clone_size: -
cdr3_aa: CASSLVSNEKLFF

v_call: TRBV4-2
cdr3_length: 15
clone_size: -
cdr3_aa: CASSQELAGGFGQYF

v_call: TRBV28
cdr3_length: 13
clone_size: -
cdr3_aa: CASSLSQNQPQHF

v_call: TRBV3-1/TRBV3-2
cdr3_length: 16
clone_size: -
cdr3_aa: CASSQEGTGLGSPLHF

v_call: TRBV9
cdr3_length: 16
clone_size: -
cdr3_aa: CASSAGTSGSAGELFF

v_call: TRBV9
cdr3_length: 15
clone_size: -
cdr3_aa: CASSASAGPYNEQFF

v_call: TRBV11-2
cdr3_length: 16
clone_size: -
cdr3_aa: CASSYGLAGGEETQYF

v_call: TRBV16
cdr3_length: 15
clone_size: once
cdr3_aa: CASSPGVAGDSTQYF

v_call: TRBV7-2
cdr3_length: 13
clone_size: -
cdr3_aa: CASSTGQPYEQYF

v_call: TRBV9
cdr3_length: 17
clone_size: -
cdr3_aa: CASSLGGASGNTGELFF

v_call: TRBV21-1
cdr3_length: 18
clone_size: -
cdr3_aa: CASSTHETGGDSNQPQHF

v_call: TRBV5-1
cdr3_length: 14
clone_size: -
cdr3_aa: CASSTGTGSQPQHF

v_call: TRBV19
cdr3_length: 17
clone_size: -
cdr3_aa: CASSISGGSSIPDTQYF

v_call: TRBV5-1
cdr3_length: 13
clone_size: few
cdr3_aa: CASGQTGSTEAFF

v_call: TRBV5-6
cdr3_length: 16
clone_size: -
cdr3_aa: CASSPYGGSSYNEQFF

v_call: TRBV5-4
cdr3_length: 16
clone_size: -
cdr3_aa: CASSLAEAGRTGELFF

v_call: TRBV27
cdr3_length: 14
clone_size: -
cdr3_aa: CASSRGDRVYEQYF

v_call: TRBV15
cdr3_length: 20
clone_size: -
cdr3_aa: CATSREGASGRLSGTDTQYF

v_call: TRBV2
cdr3_length: 15
clone_size: -
cdr3_aa: CASRTGEGGNQPQHF

v_call: TRBV7-9
cdr3_length: 14
clone_size: -
cdr3_aa: CASSLQRESDTQYF

v_call: TRBV12-3/TRBV12-4
cdr3_length: 13
clone_size: -
cdr3_aa: CASSQTGTYGYTF

v_call: TRBV14
cdr3_length: 11
clone_size: -
cdr3_aa: CASSLYYTQYF

v_call: TRBV5-1
cdr3_length: 18
clone_size: -
cdr3_aa: CASSLWGRGRAEYNEQFF

v_call: TRBV30
cdr3_length: 12
clone_size: -
cdr3_aa: CAWAGASYGYTF

v_call: TRBV7-9
cdr3_length: 18
clone_size: many
cdr3_aa: CASSPGRGRWTYNSPLHF

v_call: TRBV3-1/TRBV3-2
cdr3_length: 14
clone_size: -
cdr3_aa: CASSQAANTGELFF

v_call: TRBV27
cdr3_length: 17
clone_size: -
cdr3_aa: CASSPNTGGGQGFEQYF